This T cell receptor (beta chain) was captured in a study of neurological immune-mediated disorders. TCRdb analysed the 5' RACE reads with MiXCR anew, one entry per CDR3 protein. Among under 20,000 distinct CDR3 sequences listed, approximately 15% were seen once. It was from 2 million PBMCs stored at -80 C that the unsorted libraries were obtained. Study results and caveats: Among expanded clones, no CDR3 amino acid sequences were shared across subjects, a pattern suggesting private repertoires in all groups. TCR clonal expansion peaked in HTLV-1-associated myelopathy patients and was lowest in multiple sclerosis patients.

CDR1 and CDR2 from the germline V gene are SGHRS and YFSETQ. This CDR3 has 16 residues. Unmatched junction bases numbered 7, after V lost 0 bases and J lost 3 bases. In this sample, this clonotype turned up many times. Its antigen remains unknown. The V gene is TRBV5-1, the J gene TRBJ2-7; 9 nucleotides line up with TRBD1. The sample taken for sequencing was PBMCs. The origin of this receptor is a man aged 60 to 69 with HTLV-1-associated myelopathy (HAM/TSP). CDR3 sequence reads: CASSLAGTGHNYEQYF. In DNA form, the CDR3 reads TGCGCCAGCAGCTTGGCCGGGACAGGGCACAACTACGAGCAGTACTTC. Based on the CDR3 plus reference TRBV5-1 and TRBJ2-7, the full variable domain is KAGVTQTPRYLIKTRGQQVTLSCSPISGHRSVSWYQQTPGQGLQFLFEYFSETQRNKGNFPGRFSGRQFSNSRSEMNVSTLELGDSALYLCASSLAGTGHNYEQYFGPGTRLTVT.